This T cell receptor beta chain was obtained from a study of shared clonotypes between healthy human individuals. Study in general: Used for every donor were three CD4 naive, three CD4 memory, two CD8 naive and one CD8 memory plate.

Findings and caveats of the study: All-four-donor shared clonotypes had higher generation probabilities than non-shared clonotypes did.

Note on this clone: The antigen remains undetermined. Additional DNA sequences in this sample encode the identical CDR3.

As processed by the authors: ImmunoSEQ output held junction-only sequences without quality scores, so filtering differed. TCRdb's copy holds only in-frame clones and misses some; the assay was immunoSEQ multiplex PCR. V, J and clone size are those of that table, while D and trimming were read from the DNA. This sample has roughly 1,500,000 clones, with approximately 98.5% found just once. Trimming cost V 2 bases and J 4 bases, with 8 bases left between them. The CDR3 length is 13 residues. The V gene's germline CDR1 is SNHLY and CDR2 FYNNEI. CD4+ cells underwent separation, giving CD45RA+ naive and CD45RA-negative memory subsets.

The V and J genes are TRBV2 and TRBJ1-2, with TRBD1 as a possible D gene (5 bases). The receptor was derived from a man younger than 45 in good health. What was sequenced was naive CD4+ T cells sorted from blood. Subset indicated: CD45RA+ positively selected. CDR3 residues: CASSEQGTYGYTF. The DNA for the CDR3 is TGTGCCAGCAGTGAACAAGGGACCTATGGCTACACCTTC.